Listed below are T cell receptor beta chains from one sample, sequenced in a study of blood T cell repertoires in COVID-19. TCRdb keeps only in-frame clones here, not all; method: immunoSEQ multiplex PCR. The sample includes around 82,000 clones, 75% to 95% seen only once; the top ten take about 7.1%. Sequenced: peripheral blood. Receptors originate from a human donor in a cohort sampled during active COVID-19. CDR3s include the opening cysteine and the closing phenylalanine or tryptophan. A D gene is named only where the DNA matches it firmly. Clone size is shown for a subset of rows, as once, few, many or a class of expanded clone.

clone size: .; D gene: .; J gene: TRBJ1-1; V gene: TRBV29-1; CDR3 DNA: TGCAGCTCCCGCGGGACCGCTGAAGCTTTCTTT; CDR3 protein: CSSRGTAEAFF
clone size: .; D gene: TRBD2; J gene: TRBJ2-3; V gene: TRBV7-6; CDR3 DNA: TGTGCCAGCAAACAACTAGCGGGGGCCCAGGGTACGCAGTATTTT; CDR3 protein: CASKQLAGAQGTQYF
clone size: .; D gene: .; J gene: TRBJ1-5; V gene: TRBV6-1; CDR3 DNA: TGTGCCAGCAGTGAAGAAGGGGGAGTCAATCAGCCCCAGCATTTT; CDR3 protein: CASSEEGGVNQPQHF
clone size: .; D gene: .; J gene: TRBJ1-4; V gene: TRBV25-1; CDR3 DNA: TGTGCCAGCAGTCCCGGCGCCCGGGAAGAGGGTGAAAAACTGTTTTTT; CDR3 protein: CASSPGAREEGEKLFF
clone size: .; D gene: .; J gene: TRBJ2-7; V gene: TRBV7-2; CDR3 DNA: TGTGCCAGCAGCTTAGCGAGCCCCGGGACTGGCGCCTACGAGCAGTACTTC; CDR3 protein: CASSLASPGTGAYEQYF
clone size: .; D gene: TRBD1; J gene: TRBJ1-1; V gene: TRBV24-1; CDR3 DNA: TGTGCCACCAGTGACCTAACAGGGGACAAAGAAGCTTTCTTT; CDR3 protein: CATSDLTGDKEAFF
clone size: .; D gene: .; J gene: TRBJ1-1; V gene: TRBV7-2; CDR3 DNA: TGTGCCAGCAGCCCTTTTGACAGTAACACTGAAGCTTTCTTT; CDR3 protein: CASSPFDSNTEAFF
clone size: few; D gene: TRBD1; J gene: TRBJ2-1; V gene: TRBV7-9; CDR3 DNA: TGTGCCAGCAGCTCCCCTCCGGGACAGGGGGCCTTCAATGAGCAGTTCTTC; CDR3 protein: CASSSPPGQGAFNEQFF
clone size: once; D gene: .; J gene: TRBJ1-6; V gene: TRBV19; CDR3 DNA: TGTGCCCAGCACTTTATGAAGAGGAATTCACCCCTCCACTTT; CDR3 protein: CAQHFMKRNSPLHF
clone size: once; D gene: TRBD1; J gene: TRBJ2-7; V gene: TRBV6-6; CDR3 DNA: TGTGCCAGCAGTTATTCGACAGGGGGTACTTACGAGCAGTACTTC; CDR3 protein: CASSYSTGGTYEQYF
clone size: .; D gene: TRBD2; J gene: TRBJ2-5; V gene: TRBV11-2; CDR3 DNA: TGTGCCAGCAGCTTAATGGCCACTAGCGGGGCACAAGAGACCCAGTACTTC; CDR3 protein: CASSLMATSGAQETQYF
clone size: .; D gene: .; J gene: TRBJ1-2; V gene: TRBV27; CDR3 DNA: TGTGCCAGCAGTTTATCCCCATCGACAGCGAGCTATGGCTACACCTTC; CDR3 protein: CASSLSPSTASYGYTF
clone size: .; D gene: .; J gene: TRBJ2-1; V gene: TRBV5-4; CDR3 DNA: TGTGCCAGCAGCTTCGAGGGCCCCTACAATGAGCAGTTCTTC; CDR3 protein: CASSFEGPYNEQFF
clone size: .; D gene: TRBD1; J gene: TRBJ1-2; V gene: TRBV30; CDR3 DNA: TGTGCCTGGAGTGTAAGACAGGGAGGCTATGGCTACACCTTC; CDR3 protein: CAWSVRQGGYGYTF
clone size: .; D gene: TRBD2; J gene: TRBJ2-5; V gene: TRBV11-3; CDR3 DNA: TGTGCCAGCAGCCAACGGGGGGTCCAAGAGACCCAGTACTTC; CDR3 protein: CASSQRGVQETQYF
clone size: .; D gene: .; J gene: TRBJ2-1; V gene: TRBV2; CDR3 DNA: TGTGCCAGCACTCAAGGGGCAGACAATGAGCAGTTCTTC; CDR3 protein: CASTQGADNEQFF
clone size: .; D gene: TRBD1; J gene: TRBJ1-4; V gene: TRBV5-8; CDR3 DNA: TGTGCCAGCAGCTCCCAGGGGGCTCAGAGTGAAAAACTGTTTTTT; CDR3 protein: CASSSQGAQSEKLFF
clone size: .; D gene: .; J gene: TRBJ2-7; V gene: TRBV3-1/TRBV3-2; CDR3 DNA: TGTGCCAGCAGCCATCCAGTGGGGGGGCGTTACGAGCAGTACTTC; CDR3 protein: CASSHPVGGRYEQYF
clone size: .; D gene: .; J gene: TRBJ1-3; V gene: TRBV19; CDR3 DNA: TGTGCCAGTAGCCGACCAGGGCCCCCTGGAAACACCATATATTTT; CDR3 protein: CASSRPGPPGNTIYF
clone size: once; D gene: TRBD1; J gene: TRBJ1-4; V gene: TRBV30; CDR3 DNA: TGTGCCTGGAGTGTCGGACAGGCAATAGAAAAACTGTTTTTT; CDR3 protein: CAWSVGQAIEKLFF
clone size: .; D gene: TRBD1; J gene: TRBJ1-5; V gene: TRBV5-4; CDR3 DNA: TGTGCCAGCAGCTTGGGCCCAGGGGGAACTCAGCCCCAGCATTTT; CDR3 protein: CASSLGPGGTQPQHF
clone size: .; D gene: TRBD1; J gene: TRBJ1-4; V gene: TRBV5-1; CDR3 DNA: TGCGCCAGCAGCCCATGGACAGGGGATGAAAAACTGTTTTTT; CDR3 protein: CASSPWTGDEKLFF
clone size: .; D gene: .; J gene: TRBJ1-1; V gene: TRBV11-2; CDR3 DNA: TGTGCCAGCAGCTTAGCGGCCAGGGGATCCAAAACTGAAGCTTTCTTT; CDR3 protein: CASSLAARGSKTEAFF
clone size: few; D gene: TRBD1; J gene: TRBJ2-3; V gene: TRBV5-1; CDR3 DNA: TGCGCCAGCAGCTTGGCTGACAGGGGCAACACAGATACGCAGTATTTT; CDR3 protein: CASSLADRGNTDTQYF
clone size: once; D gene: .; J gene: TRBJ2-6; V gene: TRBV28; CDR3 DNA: TGTGCCAGCAGTTTTGAAATGGGCAGGGCCACGTCTGGGGCCAACGTCCTGACTTTC; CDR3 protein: CASSFEMGRATSGANVLTF
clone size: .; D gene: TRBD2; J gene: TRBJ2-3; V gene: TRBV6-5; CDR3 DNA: TGTGCCAGCAGACTAGCGGGGCTAGATACGCAGTATTTT; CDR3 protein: CASRLAGLDTQYF
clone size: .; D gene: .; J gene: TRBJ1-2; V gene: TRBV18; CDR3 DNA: TGTGCCAGCTCACCTAGACAGCTTAACTATGGCTACACCTTC; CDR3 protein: CASSPRQLNYGYTF
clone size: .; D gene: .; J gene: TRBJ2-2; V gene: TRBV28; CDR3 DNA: TGTGCCAGCAGTTTTCAGGAAACCGGGGAGCTGTTTTTT; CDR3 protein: CASSFQETGELFF
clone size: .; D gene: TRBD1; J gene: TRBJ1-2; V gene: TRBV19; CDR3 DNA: TGTGCCAGTAACCCCGGGACAGGGTTTTATGGCTACACCTTC; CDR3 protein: CASNPGTGFYGYTF
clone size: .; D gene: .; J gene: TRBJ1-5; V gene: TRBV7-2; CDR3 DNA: TGTGCCAGCAGCTTACAGACAGGAACCAATCAGCCCCAGCATTTT; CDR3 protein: CASSLQTGTNQPQHF
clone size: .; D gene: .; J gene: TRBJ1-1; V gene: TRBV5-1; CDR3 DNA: TGCGCCAGCAGCTTGGAGCCGGGATTGGGTAATACTGAAGCTTTCTTT; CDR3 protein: CASSLEPGLGNTEAFF
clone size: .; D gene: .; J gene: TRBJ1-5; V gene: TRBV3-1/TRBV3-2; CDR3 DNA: TGTGCCAGCAGCCAAGATTTCGGGGGTAGTCAGCCCCAGCATTTT; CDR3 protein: CASSQDFGGSQPQHF
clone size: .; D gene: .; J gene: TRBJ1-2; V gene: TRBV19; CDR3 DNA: TGTGCCAGTACAACAGGGAGTGGCTACACCTTC; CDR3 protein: CASTTGSGYTF
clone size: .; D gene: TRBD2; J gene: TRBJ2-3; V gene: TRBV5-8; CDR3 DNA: TGTGCCAGCAGCTTGGCGCTGACTAGCGGTAGCACAGATACGCAGTATTTT; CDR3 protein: CASSLALTSGSTDTQYF
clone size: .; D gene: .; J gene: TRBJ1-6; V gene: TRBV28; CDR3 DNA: TGTGCCAGCAGTAGAGGAGACTATAATTCACCCCTCCACTTT; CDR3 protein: CASSRGDYNSPLHF
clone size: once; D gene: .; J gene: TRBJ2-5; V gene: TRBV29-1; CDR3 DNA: TGCAGCGTTGATTCGGGTGGTGAGACCCAGTACTTC; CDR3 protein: CSVDSGGETQYF
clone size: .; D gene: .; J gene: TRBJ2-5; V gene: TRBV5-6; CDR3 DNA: TGTGCCAGCAGCTTGAAACAGAAAAAAGAGACCCAGTACTTC; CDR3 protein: CASSLKQKKETQYF
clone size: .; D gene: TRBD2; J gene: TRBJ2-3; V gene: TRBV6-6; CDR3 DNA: TGTGCCAGCTGGGGCGGGGGGGCAGATACGCAGTATTTT; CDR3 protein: CASWGGGADTQYF
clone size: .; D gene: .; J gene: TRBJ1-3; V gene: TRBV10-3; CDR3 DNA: TGTGCCATCAAGGGAGGAACTGGAAACACCATATATTTT; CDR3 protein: CAIKGGTGNTIYF
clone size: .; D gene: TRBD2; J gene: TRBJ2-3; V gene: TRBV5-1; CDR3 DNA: TGCGCCAGCAGCTTGGGGCTAGCGGGGGACCTAGATACGCAGTATTTT; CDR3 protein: CASSLGLAGDLDTQYF
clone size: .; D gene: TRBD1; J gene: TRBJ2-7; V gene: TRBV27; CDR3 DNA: TGTGCCAGCAGTTTAGCCCGGACAGGTTCCTACGAGCAGTACTTC; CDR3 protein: CASSLARTGSYEQYF
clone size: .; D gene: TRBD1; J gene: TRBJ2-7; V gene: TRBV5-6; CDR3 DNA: TGTGCCAGCAGCCTGCCCCCACCCGGGACAGGTATCTACGAGCAGTACTTC; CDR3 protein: CASSLPPPGTGIYEQYF
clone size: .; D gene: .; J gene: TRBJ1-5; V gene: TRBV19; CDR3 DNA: TGTGCCAGTAGTATAGAAGGGGGAGGGGGTCAGCCCCAGCATTTT; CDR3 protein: CASSIEGGGGQPQHF
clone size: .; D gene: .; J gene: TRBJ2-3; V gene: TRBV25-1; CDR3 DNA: TGTGCCACCGCCCTGACTCGGGTGTCAGATACGCAGTATTTT; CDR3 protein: CATALTRVSDTQYF
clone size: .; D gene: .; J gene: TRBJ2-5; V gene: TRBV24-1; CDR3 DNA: TGTGCCACCAGTGATGGCGCGAGGGAGACCCAGTACTTC; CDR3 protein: CATSDGARETQYF